This T cell receptor (beta chain) was identified in a study of early T cells in non-severe SARS-CoV-2 infection. Study background: Alpha and beta chains were unpaired, from unsorted whole-blood bulk RNA.

With regard to this clonotype: Its target is not known.

General study results and limits: VDJdb matching skewed toward anti-spike CD8 responses, missing private and CD4 specificities.

Tagging with unique molecular identifiers was applied to individual cDNA molecules. A single record per CDR3 protein comes from TCRdb applying MiXCR to the 5' RACE reads. The repertoire has more than 55,000 distinct CDR3 sequences, 10% to 15% of them found once; the top ten carry approximately 4.7%. Sequencing was performed on whole blood. This TCR derives from an adult who was a healthcare worker with PCR-confirmed SARS-CoV-2 infection or an uninfected control (not recorded which).

CDR3 bases: TGTGCCAGCAGTCCGGGACTAGCGGGGGGGGAGACCCAGTACTTC. This translates into CASSPGLAGGETQYF. The gene calls are TRBV12-3 or TRBV12-4 and TRBJ2-5; 16 nucleotides line up with TRBD2. The CDR3 is made up of 15 amino acids. V lost 5 bases and J lost 5; bases outside the gene matches: 2.